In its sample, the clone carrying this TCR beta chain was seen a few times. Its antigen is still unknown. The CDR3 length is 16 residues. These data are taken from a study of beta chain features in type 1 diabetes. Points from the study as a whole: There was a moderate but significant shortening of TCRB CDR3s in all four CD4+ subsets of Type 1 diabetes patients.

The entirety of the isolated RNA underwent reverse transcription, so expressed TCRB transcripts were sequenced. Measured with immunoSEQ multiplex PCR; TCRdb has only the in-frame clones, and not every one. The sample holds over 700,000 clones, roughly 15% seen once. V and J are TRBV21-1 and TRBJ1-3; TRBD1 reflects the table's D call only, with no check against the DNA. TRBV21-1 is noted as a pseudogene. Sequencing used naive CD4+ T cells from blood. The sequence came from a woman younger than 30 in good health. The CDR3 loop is CASSSRTGSSGNTIYF. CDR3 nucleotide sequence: TGTGCCAGCAGCTCCCGGACAGGGAGCTCTGGAAACACCATATATTTT.